This T cell receptor (beta chain) derives from a study of beta chain features in type 1 diabetes. Study outcomes and limitations: Patients with Type 1 diabetes showed moderately but significantly shorter TCRB CDR3s in all four CD4+ subsets.

What was sequenced were expressed TCRB transcripts, since all of the isolated RNA had been reverse transcribed. The protocol was immunoSEQ multiplex PCR, while the TCRdb copy is restricted to in-frame clones and leaves out a portion. The repertoire holds some 250,000 clones, with approximately 14% as singletons. Germline V lookup: CDR1 SQVTM, CDR2 ANQGSEA. The CDR3 totals 15 residues. V was trimmed by 2 bases and J by 7 bases, leaving 20 bases between them. This clone was seen more than once but under ten times. Its antigen is unknown. Populations obtained by sorting all exceeded 95% purity. The sample was naive CD4+ T cells from blood. The gene calls are TRBV29-1 and TRBJ1-2; D is uncertain. This sequence was found in a man aged 30-40 years with type 1 diabetes. The CDR3 nucleotides read TGCAGCGTTGAAACGACAAGCCCTCTTTTGGGTGGCTACACCTTC. This sequence encodes CSVETTSPLLGGYTF. The full variable domain, completed using reference TRBV29-1 and TRBJ1-2, is SAVISQKPSRDICQRGTSLTIQCQVDSQVTMMFWYRQQPGQSLTLIATANQGSEATYESGFVIDKFPISRPNLTFSTLTVSNMSPEDSSIYLCSVETTSPLLGGYTFGSGTRLTVV.